This TCR beta chain was captured in a study of beta chain features in type 1 diabetes. Study-level results: Diminished insertions and augmented deletions at VDJ junctions characterized type 1 diabetes patients. In all four CD4+ subsets, TCRB CDR3 length was significantly, moderately reduced in type 1 diabetes.

The germline V gene has CDR1 SQVTM and CDR2 ANQGSEA. The CDR3 has 14 residues. Trimming removed 8 bases from V and 4 bases from J, with 19 bases in between. Reverse transcription of all isolated RNA meant that expressed TCRB transcripts were sequenced. Produced via immunoSEQ multiplex PCR; TCRdb's table is partial and in-frame only. The repertoire includes about 270,000 clones, roughly an eighth of them detected once, and 0.015% to 0.02% sits in the top ten. One heparinised draw, averaging about 110 mL, was taken per donor. This clone was seen more than once but under ten times. Its antigen is as yet unknown.

The gene calls are TRBV29-1 and TRBJ2-3; perhaps TRBD2 as D (6 bases). Sequencing used naive CD4+ T cells from blood. This sequence originates from a man aged 25 to 40 with type 1 diabetes. The CDR3 DNA reads as TGCAGCTTTCAGATCGGTAGCGGCCCAGATACGCAGTATTTT. It translates to CSFQIGSGPDTQYF.